This is a list of T cell receptor beta chains from one sample in a study of blood T cells in healthy people across ages. TCRdb called the 5' RACE reads again in MiXCR, with one record for every CDR3 protein. The data contain 1,300,000 or so distinct CDR3 sequences, 55% to 75% of them seen just once; the ten biggest clones take up over 5%. Sequencing was carried out using blood. These receptors were obtained from a man younger than 35 in good health. CDR3s include the opening cysteine and the closing phenylalanine or tryptophan. D genes are given only for firm matches. Size tells how often a clone was seen (once, few, many) or the class of an expanded clone, and some rows leave it out.

j_gene,d_gene,abundance,v_gene,CDR3nt,CDR3aa
TRBJ2-1,.,.,TRBV5-1,TGCGCCAGCAGCCGTACGGGGCAGAGCTCCTACAATGAGCAGTTCTTC,CASSRTGQSSYNEQFF
TRBJ2-7,.,.,TRBV12-3/TRBV12-4,TGTGCCAGCAGTTTATTCGGGATGGTCTCTTCCGAGCAGTACTTC,CASSLFGMVSSEQYF
TRBJ1-4,.,.,TRBV10-3,TGTGCCATCAGTGAGTCGAGAGGGGCTGGGGAAAAACTGTTTTTT,CAISESRGAGEKLFF
TRBJ2-7,.,.,TRBV25-1,TGTGCCAGCAGTACCGACAGCGAGCAGTACTTC,CASSTDSEQYF
TRBJ2-1,.,.,TRBV20-1,TGCAGTGCTAGAACTAGCAACCAAGAGACCCAGTTCTTC,CSARTSNQETQFF
TRBJ1-2,.,.,TRBV6-1,TGTGCCAGCAGCCCCCCGGGACGTACGTATGGCTACACCTTC,CASSPPGRTYGYTF
TRBJ2-1,.,.,TRBV6-2/TRBV6-3,TGTGCCAGCAGTGATTCATGGGGTGAGCAGTTCTTC,CASSDSWGEQFF
TRBJ2-5,.,.,TRBV4-2,TGTGCCAGCAGCCAAGAAGGGACTGAGCAGTACTTC,CASSQEGTEQYF
TRBJ2-1,.,once,TRBV20-1,TGCAGTGCCTCGCAGGTGAGCGGACTCTACAATGAGCAGTTCTTC,CSASQVSGLYNEQFF
TRBJ2-3,.,.,TRBV2,TGTGCCAGCAGTGAAGCGCGGGAAAAGTCGACGGGTACGCAGTATTTT,CASSEAREKSTGTQYF
TRBJ2-1,TRBD2,once,TRBV2,TGTGCCAGCAGACTAGCGGGACTACACTCCTACAATGAGCAGTTCTTC,CASRLAGLHSYNEQFF
TRBJ2-3,TRBD2,few,TRBV7-9,TGTGCCAGCAGCTTAACCACTAGCGGGGCTACCACAGATACGCAGTATTTT,CASSLTTSGATTDTQYF
TRBJ1-2,.,few,TRBV12-3/TRBV12-4,TGTGCCAGCAGTCTCGAACAGGGACCCTATGGCTACACCTTC,CASSLEQGPYGYTF
TRBJ2-7,.,.,TRBV29-1,TGCAGCGTTGAAGAGGTTGCGGGGGAGCAGTACTTC,CSVEEVAGEQYF
TRBJ2-3,.,.,TRBV6-1,TGTGCCAGCGCCAAAAGTCCCGACACAGATACGCAGTATTTT,CASAKSPDTDTQYF
TRBJ2-3,.,.,TRBV25-1,TGTGCCAGCAGTGTGGCCGGGGGACAGTACCGCCTAGATACGCAGTATTTT,CASSVAGGQYRLDTQYF
TRBJ2-7,.,.,TRBV30,TGTGCCTGGAGTGCGCCGGGTTCGTCCTACGAGCAGTACTTC,CAWSAPGSSYEQYF
TRBJ1-6,TRBD1,.,TRBV6-2/TRBV6-3,TGTGCCAGCAGGATCGGACAGGGGAATTCACCCCTCCACTTT,CASRIGQGNSPLHF
TRBJ2-3,.,.,TRBV4-1,TGCGCCAGCAGCTCAAGGCCAAGGGATACGCAGTATTTT,CASSSRPRDTQYF
TRBJ2-3,TRBD1,.,TRBV6-2/TRBV6-3,TGTGCCAGCAGTTACAGGACAGGGGGTGGCACAGATACGCAGTATTTT,CASSYRTGGGTDTQYF
TRBJ2-5,.,.,TRBV3-1,TGTGCCAGCAGCCAAAATCTCGAGAGGAAGGGCCAAGAGACCCAGTACTTC,CASSQNLERKGQETQYF
TRBJ2-1,TRBD1,.,TRBV28,TGTACCAGCAGTCGCGGACAGGGTGTATACAATGAGCAGTTCTTC,CTSSRGQGVYNEQFF
TRBJ1-1,.,few,TRBV20-1,TGCAGTGCTAGGGGTCCTCCAACCCTTATGAACACTGAAGCTTTCTTT,CSARGPPTLMNTEAFF
TRBJ2-7,.,.,TRBV5-1,TGCGCCAGCAGTGAATTATCCCTGCCTCGGGACGAGCAGTACTTC,CASSELSLPRDEQYF
TRBJ2-4,.,.,TRBV21-1,TGTGCCAGCAGCAAGGCTTGGACAGGAGAGCCTCTAGCCAAAAACATTCAGTACTTC,CASSKAWTGEPLAKNIQYF
TRBJ2-7,.,.,TRBV7-6,TGTGCCAGCAGCCCCGCCAGGGGCAGCTCCTACGAGCAGTACTTC,CASSPARGSSYEQYF
TRBJ2-5,TRBD2,.,TRBV20-1,TGCAGTGCAAAGGGACTAGCGGGGGAGGAGACCCAGTACTTC,CSAKGLAGEETQYF
TRBJ2-1,TRBD2,.,TRBV3-1,TGTGCCAGCAGAAAACTAGCGGCCGAGGGGAATGAGCAGTTCTTC,CASRKLAAEGNEQFF
TRBJ2-5,TRBD1,.,TRBV29-1,TGCAGCGTACAGGGGGCGCCTCAGGAGACCCAGTACTTT,CSVQGAPQETQYF
TRBJ1-6,.,few,TRBV6-5,TGTGCCAGCAGTTCCGTGACAGGACGCAGATCACCCCTCCACTTT,CASSSVTGRRSPLHF
TRBJ1-2,TRBD1,.,TRBV20-1,TGCAGTGCTAGAGACCGCTTCCGGGACAGCCTCTACGGCTACACCTTC,CSARDRFRDSLYGYTF
TRBJ1-1,.,.,TRBV4-1,TGCGCCAGCAGCCAAAGTATGCAAAGGGTGACAAGCACTGAAGCTTTCTTT,CASSQSMQRVTSTEAFF
TRBJ2-2,.,.,TRBV6-5,TGTGCCAGCAGACCCGCGGGGCCGGTTAGGGAGCTGTTTTTT,CASRPAGPVRELFF
TRBJ2-5,.,.,TRBV4-3,TGCGCCAGCAGCCAAGATACCGGTACGATTTATGAGACCCAGTACTTC,CASSQDTGTIYETQYF
TRBJ2-3,TRBD2,.,TRBV7-6,TGTGCCAGCAGCTTAGAGGGGACTAGCGGCAAGAGCACAGATACGCAGTATTTT,CASSLEGTSGKSTDTQYF
TRBJ1-5,TRBD1,.,TRBV4-1,TGCGCCAGCAGCCAAGGGTATGGGCCAGGGGGAAGGCAGCCCCAGCATTTT,CASSQGYGPGGRQPQHF
TRBJ2-5,.,.,TRBV11-3,TGTGCCAGCAGCTTGGGGGCTACCGAAGAGACCCAGTACTTC,CASSLGATEETQYF
TRBJ1-2,TRBD1,few,TRBV29-1,TGCAGCGTCCTAAAATCTGACAGGGGTAAATCCTATGGCTACACCTTC,CSVLKSDRGKSYGYTF
TRBJ2-7,TRBD1,.,TRBV29-1,TGCAGCGTTGGGGGTAGGGACAGAAAGTACTTC,CSVGGRDRKYF
TRBJ1-5,.,.,TRBV5-1,TGCGCCAGCAGCTTGGACAAGAATCAGCCCCAGCATTTT,CASSLDKNQPQHF